This T cell receptor beta chain was sequenced for a study of blood T cell repertoires in COVID-19. In the study overall: Specimens from acute and convalescent COVID-19 originated in the United States, Italy and Spain. Sources were T cells, B-cell-depleted T cells, or PBMCs; the material itself was cDNA or gDNA.

In the original processing: Amplified reference gene primers provided the basis for estimating nucleated cell counts. Repertoires were generated with immunoSEQ multiplex PCR, while TCRdb's copy carries only in-frame clones and drops some. The DNA was the basis for D and trimming; V, J and clone size are from that table. Of 70,000 to 95,000 clones listed, more than 80% were seen once; the top ten hold about 12%. Looked up from germline, CDR1 is SGHRS and CDR2 is YFSETQ. The CDR3 length is 15 residues. Trimming stripped 1 base from V and 0 bases from J, with 11 bases between. The material sequenced was peripheral blood. The chain uses TRBV5-1 and TRBJ2-7; unclear D gene. The source of this sequence is a human donor in a cohort sampled during active COVID-19. CDR3 protein: CASSLSFPSSYEQYF. The CDR3, as DNA: TGCGCCAGCAGCTTGTCGTTCCCCAGCTCCTACGAGCAGTACTTC.